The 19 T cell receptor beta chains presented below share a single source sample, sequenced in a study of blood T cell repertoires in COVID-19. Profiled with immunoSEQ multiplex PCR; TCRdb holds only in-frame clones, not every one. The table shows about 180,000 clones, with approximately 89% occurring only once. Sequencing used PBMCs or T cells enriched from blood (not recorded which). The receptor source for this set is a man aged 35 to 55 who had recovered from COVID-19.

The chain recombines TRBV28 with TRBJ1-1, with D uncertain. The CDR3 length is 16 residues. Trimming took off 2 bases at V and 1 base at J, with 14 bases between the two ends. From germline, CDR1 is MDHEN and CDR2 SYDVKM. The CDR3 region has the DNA TGTGCCAGCAGTTTACTTGGGGAAGCGGCGAACACTGAAGCTTTCTTT. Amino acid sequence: CASSLLGEAANTEAFF.

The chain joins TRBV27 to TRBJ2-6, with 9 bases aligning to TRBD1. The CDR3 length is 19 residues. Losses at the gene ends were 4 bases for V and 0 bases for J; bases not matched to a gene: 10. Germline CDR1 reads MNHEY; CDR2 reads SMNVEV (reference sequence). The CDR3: CASSWSRDRVSSGANVLTF. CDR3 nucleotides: TGTGCCAGCAGTTGGAGCCGGGACAGGGTTAGCTCTGGGGCCAACGTCCTGACTTTC.

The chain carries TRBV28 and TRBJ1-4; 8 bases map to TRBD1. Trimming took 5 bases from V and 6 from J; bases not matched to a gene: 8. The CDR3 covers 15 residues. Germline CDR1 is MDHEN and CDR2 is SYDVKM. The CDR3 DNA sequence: TGTGCCAGCAGTGGCTCAGGGGGCTGGTATGAAAAACTGTTTTTT. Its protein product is CASSGSGGWYEKLFF.

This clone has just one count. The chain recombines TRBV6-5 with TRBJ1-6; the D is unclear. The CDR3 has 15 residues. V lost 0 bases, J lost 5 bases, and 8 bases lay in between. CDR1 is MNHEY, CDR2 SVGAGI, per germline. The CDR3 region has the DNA TGTGCCAGCAGTTACTCGTGGAGAAATAATTCACCCCTCCACTTT. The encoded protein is CASSYSWRNNSPLHF.

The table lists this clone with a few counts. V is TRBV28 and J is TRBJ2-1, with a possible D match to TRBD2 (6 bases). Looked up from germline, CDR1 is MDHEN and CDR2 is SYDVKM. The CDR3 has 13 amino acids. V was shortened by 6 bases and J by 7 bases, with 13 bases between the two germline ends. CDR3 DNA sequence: TGTGCCAGCAGCCCCAGACTAGGGAATGAGCAGTTCTTC. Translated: CASSPRLGNEQFF.

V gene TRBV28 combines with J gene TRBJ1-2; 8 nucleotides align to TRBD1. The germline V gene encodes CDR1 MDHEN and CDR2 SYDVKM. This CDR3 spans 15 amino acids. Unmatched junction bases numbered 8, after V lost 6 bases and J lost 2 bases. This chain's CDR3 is CASSGTGTGNYGYTF. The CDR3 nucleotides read TGTGCCAGCAGCGGAACCGGGACAGGAAACTATGGCTACACCTTC.

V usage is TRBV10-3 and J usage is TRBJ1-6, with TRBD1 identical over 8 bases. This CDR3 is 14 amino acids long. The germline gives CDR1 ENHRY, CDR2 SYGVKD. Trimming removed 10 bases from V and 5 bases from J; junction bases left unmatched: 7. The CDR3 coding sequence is TGTGCCACACTAACAGGGGGAGATAATTCACCCCTCCACTTT. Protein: CATLTGGDNSPLHF.

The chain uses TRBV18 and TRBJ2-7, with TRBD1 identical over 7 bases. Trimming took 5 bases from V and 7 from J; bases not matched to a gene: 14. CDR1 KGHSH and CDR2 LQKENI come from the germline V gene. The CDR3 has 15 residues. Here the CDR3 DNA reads TGTGCCAGCTCATCCTCCGGGACAGAGACACGGGAGCAGTACTTC. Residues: CASSSSGTETREQYF.

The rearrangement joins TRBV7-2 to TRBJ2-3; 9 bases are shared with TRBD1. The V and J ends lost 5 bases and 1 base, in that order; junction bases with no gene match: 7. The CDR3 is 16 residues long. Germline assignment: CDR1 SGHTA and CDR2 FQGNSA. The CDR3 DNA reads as TGTGCCAGCAGCCTGGGACAGGGAAGGGGCACAGATACGCAGTATTTT. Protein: CASSLGQGRGTDTQYF.

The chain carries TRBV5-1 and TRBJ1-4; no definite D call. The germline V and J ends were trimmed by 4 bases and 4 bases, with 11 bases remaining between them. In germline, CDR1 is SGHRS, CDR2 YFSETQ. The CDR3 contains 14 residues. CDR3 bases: TGCGCCAGCAGCCCCGGGAACTATAATGAAAAACTGTTTTTT. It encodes CASSPGNYNEKLFF.

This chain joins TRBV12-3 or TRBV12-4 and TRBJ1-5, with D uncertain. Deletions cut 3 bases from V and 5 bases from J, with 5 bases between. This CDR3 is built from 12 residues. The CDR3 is CASSFSHQPQHF. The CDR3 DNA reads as TGTGCCAGCAGTTTCTCCCATCAGCCCCAGCATTTT.

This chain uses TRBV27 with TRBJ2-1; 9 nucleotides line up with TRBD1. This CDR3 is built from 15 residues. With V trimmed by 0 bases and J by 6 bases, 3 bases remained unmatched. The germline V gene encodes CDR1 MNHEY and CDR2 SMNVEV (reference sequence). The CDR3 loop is CASSLSGQGGNEQFF. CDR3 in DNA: TGTGCCAGCAGTTTATCGGGACAGGGTGGCAATGAGCAGTTCTTC.

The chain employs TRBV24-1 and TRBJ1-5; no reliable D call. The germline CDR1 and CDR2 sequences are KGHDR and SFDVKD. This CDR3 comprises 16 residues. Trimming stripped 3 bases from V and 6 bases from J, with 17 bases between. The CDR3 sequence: CATSDGSSGVFQPQHF. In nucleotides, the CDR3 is TGTGCCACCAGTGATGGGTCTAGTGGCGTATTTCAGCCCCAGCATTTT.

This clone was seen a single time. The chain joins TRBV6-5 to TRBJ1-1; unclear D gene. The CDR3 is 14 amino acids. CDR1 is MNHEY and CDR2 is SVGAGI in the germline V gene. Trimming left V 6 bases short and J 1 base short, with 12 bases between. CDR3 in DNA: TGTGCCAGCAGCCTTAGGGCGGGGAACACTGAAGCTTTCTTT. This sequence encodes CASSLRAGNTEAFF.

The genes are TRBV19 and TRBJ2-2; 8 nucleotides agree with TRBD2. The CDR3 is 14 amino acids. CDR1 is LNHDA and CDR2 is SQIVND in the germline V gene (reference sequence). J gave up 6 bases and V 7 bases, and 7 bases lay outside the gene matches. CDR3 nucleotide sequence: TGTGCCAGTAACAGCGGGGGAAGAGCCGGGGAGCTGTTTTTT. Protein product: CASNSGGRAGELFF.

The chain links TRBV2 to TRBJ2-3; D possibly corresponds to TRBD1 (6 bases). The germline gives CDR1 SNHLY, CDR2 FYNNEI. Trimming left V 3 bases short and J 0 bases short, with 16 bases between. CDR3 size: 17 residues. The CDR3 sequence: CASSETITGWSTDTQYF. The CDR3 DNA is TGTGCCAGCAGTGAGACTATCACAGGGTGGAGCACAGATACGCAGTATTTT.

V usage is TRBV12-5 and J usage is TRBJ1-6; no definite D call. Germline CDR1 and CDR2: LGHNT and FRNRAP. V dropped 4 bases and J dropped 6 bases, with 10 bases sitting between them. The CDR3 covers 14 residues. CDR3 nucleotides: TGTGCTAGTGGTTCCTCGGGAGGTAATTCACCCCTCCACTTT. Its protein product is CASGSSGGNSPLHF.

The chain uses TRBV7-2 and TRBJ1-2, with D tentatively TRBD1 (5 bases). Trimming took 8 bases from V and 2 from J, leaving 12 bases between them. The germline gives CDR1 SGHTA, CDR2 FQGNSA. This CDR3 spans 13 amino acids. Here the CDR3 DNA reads TGTGCCAGCCGTCCCGGGGGGAACTATGGCTACACCTTC. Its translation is CASRPGGNYGYTF.

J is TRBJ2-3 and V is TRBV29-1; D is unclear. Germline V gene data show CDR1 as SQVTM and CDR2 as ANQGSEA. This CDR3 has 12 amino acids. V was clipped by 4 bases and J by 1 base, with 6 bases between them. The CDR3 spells CSVGSGTDTQYF. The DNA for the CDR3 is TGCAGCGTTGGTTCGGGCACAGATACGCAGTATTTT.